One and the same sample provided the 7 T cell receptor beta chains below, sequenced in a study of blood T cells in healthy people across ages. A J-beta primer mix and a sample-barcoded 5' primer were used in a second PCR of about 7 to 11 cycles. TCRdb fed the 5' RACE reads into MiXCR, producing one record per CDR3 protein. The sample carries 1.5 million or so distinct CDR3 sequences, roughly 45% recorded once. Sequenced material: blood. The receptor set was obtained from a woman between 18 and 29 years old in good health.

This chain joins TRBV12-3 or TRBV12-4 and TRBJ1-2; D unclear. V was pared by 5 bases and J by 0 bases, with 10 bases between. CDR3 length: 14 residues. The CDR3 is CASSVHRTNYGYTF. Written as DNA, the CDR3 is TGTGCCAGCAGTGTACACAGAACTAACTATGGCTACACCTTC.

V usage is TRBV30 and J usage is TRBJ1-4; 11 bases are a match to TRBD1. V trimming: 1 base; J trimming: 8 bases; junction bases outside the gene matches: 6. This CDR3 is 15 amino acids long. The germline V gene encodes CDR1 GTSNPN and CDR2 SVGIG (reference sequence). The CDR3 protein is CAWSGIGTGGEKLFF. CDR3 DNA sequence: TGTGCCTGGAGTGGAATCGGGACAGGGGGGGAAAAACTGTTTTTT.

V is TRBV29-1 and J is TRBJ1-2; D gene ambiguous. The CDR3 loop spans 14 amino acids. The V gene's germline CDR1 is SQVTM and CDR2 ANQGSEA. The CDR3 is CSVYGVDANYGYTF. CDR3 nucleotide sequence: TGCAGTGTTTACGGGGTTGACGCTAACTATGGCTACACCTTC.

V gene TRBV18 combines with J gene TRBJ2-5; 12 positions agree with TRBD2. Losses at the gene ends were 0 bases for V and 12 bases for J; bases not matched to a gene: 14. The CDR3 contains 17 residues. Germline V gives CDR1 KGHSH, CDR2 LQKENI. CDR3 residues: CASSPPTSGGLTGPKYF. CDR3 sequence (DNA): TGTGCCAGCTCACCACCGACTAGCGGGGGCCTCACGGGACCCAAGTACTTC.

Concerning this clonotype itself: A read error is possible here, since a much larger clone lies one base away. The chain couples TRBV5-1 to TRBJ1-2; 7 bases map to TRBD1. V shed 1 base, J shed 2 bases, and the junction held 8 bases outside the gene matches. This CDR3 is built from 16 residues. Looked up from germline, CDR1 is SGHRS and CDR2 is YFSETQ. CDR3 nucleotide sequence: TGCGCCAGCAGCTTGCCAGGACAGGAGAGGAACTATGGCTACACCTTC. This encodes CASSLPGQERNYGYTF.

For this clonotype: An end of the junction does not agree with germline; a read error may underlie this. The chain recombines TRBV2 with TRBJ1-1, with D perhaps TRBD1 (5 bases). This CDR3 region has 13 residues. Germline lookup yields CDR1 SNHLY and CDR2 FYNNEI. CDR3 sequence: CASGDRLNTEAFF. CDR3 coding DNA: TGTGCCAGCGGTGACAGACTGAACACTGAAGCTTTCTTT. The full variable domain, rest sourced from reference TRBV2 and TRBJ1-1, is EPEVTQTPSHQVTQMGQEVILRCVPISNHLYFYWYRQILGQKVEFLVSFYNNEISEKSEIFDDQFSVERPDGSNFTLKIRSTKLEDSAMYFCASGDRLNTEAFFGQGTRLTVV.

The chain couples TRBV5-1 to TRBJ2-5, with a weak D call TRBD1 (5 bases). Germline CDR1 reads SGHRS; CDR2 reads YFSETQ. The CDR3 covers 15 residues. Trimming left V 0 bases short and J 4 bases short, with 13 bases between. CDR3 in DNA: TGCGCCAGCAGCTTGGCAGGGTCTGGGGCAGAGACCCAGTACTTC. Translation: CASSLAGSGAETQYF.